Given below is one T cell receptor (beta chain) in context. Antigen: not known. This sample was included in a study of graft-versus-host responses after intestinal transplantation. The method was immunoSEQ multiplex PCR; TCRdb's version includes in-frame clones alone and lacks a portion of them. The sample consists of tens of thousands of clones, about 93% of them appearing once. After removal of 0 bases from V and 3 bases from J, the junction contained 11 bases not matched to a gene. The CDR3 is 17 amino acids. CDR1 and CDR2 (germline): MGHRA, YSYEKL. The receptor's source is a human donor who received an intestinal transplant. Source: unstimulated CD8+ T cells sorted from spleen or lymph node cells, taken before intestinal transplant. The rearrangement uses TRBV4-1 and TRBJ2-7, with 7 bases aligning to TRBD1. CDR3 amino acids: CASSQDSTEDRLYEQYF. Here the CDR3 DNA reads TGCGCCAGCAGCCAAGATAGCACCGAGGACAGGCTCTACGAGCAGTACTTC.